Below are 20 T cell receptor beta chains sequenced from a single sample in a study of identical twins (dated by TCRdb to the mid-2010s). The method behind the library was 5' RACE. TCRdb lists the instrument as Illumina HiSeq 2000. The raw public data were reprocessed by TCRdb itself: fastp quality trimming at Q25, MiXCR clonotype calling, in-frame beta chains only. Each entry is one CDR3 protein sequence, shown with its most common DNA and genes. Recorded for this sample are 240,000 or so distinct CDR3 sequences; over 9.5% of them occurred a single time. In total, the top ten clones hold roughly 10% of the sample. The sample consisted of memory T cells sorted from blood. The cell subset or site label corresponds to: CD45RO+ enriched T cells. These receptors originate from a man in his fifties in good health.

There are a few counts of this clonotype. The chain links TRBV7-9 to TRBJ1-6; perhaps TRBD1 as D (5 bases). V was clipped by 3 bases and J by 7 bases, with 10 bases between them. The CDR3 has 14 amino acids. The germline V gene encodes CDR1 SEHNR and CDR2 FQNEAQ (reference sequence). DNA of the CDR3: TGTGCCAGCAGCTTCGGGGGTCGGAATTCACCCCTCCACTTT. Translated: CASSFGGRNSPLHF. Based on the CDR3 plus reference TRBV7-9 and TRBJ1-6, the full variable domain is DTGVSQNPRHKITKRGQNVTFRCDPISEHNRLYWYRQTLGQGPEFLTYFQNEAQLEKSRLLSDRFSAERPKGSFSTLEIQRTEQGDSAMYLCASSFGGRNSPLHFGNGTRLTVT.

The chain employs TRBV6-2 or TRBV6-3 and TRBJ1-5; the D gene is possibly TRBD1 (5 bases). CDR3 length: 16 residues. With 4 bases removed from V and 5 bases from J, the gap between germline ends came to 18 bases. Germline V gene sequence: CDR1 MNHEY, CDR2 SVGEGT. The CDR3 loop is CASSSRPRGSDQPQHF. CDR3 coding DNA: TGTGCCAGCAGTTCCCGGCCGAGGGGCAGCGATCAGCCCCAGCATTTT.

The J gene is TRBJ2-2, the V gene TRBV3-1, with D unclear. Per the germline V gene, CDR1 is LGHDT and CDR2 is YNNKEL (reference sequence). The CDR3 runs to 16 residues. V lost 2 bases to trimming and J lost 0 bases, with 10 bases between them. This CDR3 reads CASSQPRGPNTGELFF. Written as DNA, the CDR3 is TGTGCCAGCAGCCAACCCCGTGGGCCGAACACCGGGGAGCTGTTTTTT. Complete variable domain (other parts from reference TRBV3-1 and TRBJ2-2): DTAVSQTPKYLVTQMGNDKSIKCEQNLGHDTMYWYKQDSKKFLKIMFSYNNKELIINETVPNRFSPKSPDKAHLNLHINSLELGDSAVYFCASSQPRGPNTGELFFGEGSRLTVL.

This clonotype occurred a few times. The V gene is TRBV28, the J gene TRBJ1-2; the match to TRBD1 covers 7 bases. The V and J ends lost 5 bases and 6 bases, in that order; junction bases with no gene match: 9. The CDR3 loop spans 14 amino acids. Germline CDR1 reads MDHEN; CDR2 reads SYDVKM. The CDR3 DNA is TGTGCCAGCAGTCCGGGACAGTTTTTAAATGGCTACACCTTC. Its protein product is CASSPGQFLNGYTF.

This clonotype was found a few times. The rearrangement links TRBV5-4 to TRBJ2-1; no clear D gene. CDR3 length: 14 residues. The ends were cut back, 2 bases at V and 2 bases at J, with 8 bases in the middle. The germline V gene encodes CDR1 SGHNT and CDR2 YYREEE (reference sequence). CDR3 residues: CASSFERTYNEQFF. DNA of the CDR3: TGTGCCAGCAGCTTCGAGCGAACCTACAATGAGCAGTTCTTC.

J is TRBJ2-3 and V is TRBV6-5; a weak D match, TRBD1 (6 bases). Trimming took off 6 bases at V and 5 bases at J, with 21 bases between the two ends. The CDR3 extends over 16 amino acids. In germline, CDR1 is MNHEY, CDR2 SVGAGI. CDR3 sequence (DNA): TGTGCCAGCAGCTTAAGACAGGAGTCCCTTCGAGATACGCAGTATTTT. Its translation: CASSLRQESLRDTQYF.

This clonotype was observed a few times. The V call is TRBV3-1, the J call TRBJ1-2; no firm D call. V was cut by 1 base and J by 7 bases, with 4 bases left in between. This CDR3 has 11 residues. Germline CDR1 and CDR2: LGHDT and YNNKEL (reference sequence). DNA for the CDR3: TGTGCCAGCAGCCAAGGCAGTGGCTACACCTTC. Encoded protein: CASSQGSGYTF. Together with reference TRBV3-1 and TRBJ1-2, the CDR3 gives the full variable domain: DTAVSQTPKYLVTQMGNDKSIKCEQNLGHDTMYWYKQDSKKFLKIMFSYNNKELIINETVPNRFSPKSPDKAHLNLHINSLELGDSAVYFCASSQGSGYTFGSGTRLTVV.

The J gene is TRBJ2-7, the V gene TRBV24-1, with 9 bases lining up with TRBD1. This CDR3 is 15 amino acids long. V was clipped by 6 bases and J by 2 bases; unmatched bases: 7. In germline, CDR1 is KGHDR, CDR2 SFDVKD. CDR3: CATSTRDRVTYEQYF. The CDR3 DNA reads TGTGCCACCAGTACGCGGGACAGGGTGACCTACGAGCAGTACTTC.

This chain joins TRBV18 and TRBJ2-1; D gene uncertain. The CDR3 totals 15 residues. The V end was cut by 3 bases, the J end by 1 base, with 10 bases between. Germline CDR1 is KGHSH and CDR2 is LQKENI. The CDR3 coding sequence is TGTGCCAGCTCACCTAGTCAGGTATCCTACAATGAGCAGTTCTTC. This sequence encodes CASSPSQVSYNEQFF.

The chain is built from TRBV3-1 and TRBJ2-1; 11 nucleotides match TRBD2. The CDR3 is made up of 15 amino acids. Trimming at V came to 1 base and at J to 6 bases, leaving 2 bases not matched to a gene. The germline CDR1 and CDR2 sequences are LGHDT and YNNKEL (reference sequence). This CDR3 is CASSQGGLAANEQFF. CDR3 coding DNA: TGTGCCAGCAGCCAAGGGGGACTAGCGGCCAATGAGCAGTTCTTC.

This clonotype was found a few times. The V gene is TRBV12-3 or TRBV12-4, the J gene TRBJ1-1; 7 bases line up with TRBD1. This CDR3 region has 14 residues. V shed 2 bases and J 1 base; nucleotides not matched to a gene: 1. CDR3 nucleotide sequence: TGTGCCAGCAGTTTATCAGGGGGGAACACTGAAGCTTTCTTT. Translated: CASSLSGGNTEAFF.

This clonotype showed up many times. This sequence joins TRBV6-2 or TRBV6-3 and TRBJ2-1, with D hard to call. V was cut by 4 bases and J by 6 bases, with 10 bases left in between. The CDR3 runs 13 residues. CDR1 is MNHEY and CDR2 is SVGEGT in the germline V gene. The CDR3 nucleotides are TGTGCCAGCAGTTTAAGCTTCTCCAATGAGCAGTTCTTC. Encoded protein: CASSLSFSNEQFF.

This clonotype was seen repeatedly, ten times or more. The chain recombines TRBV29-1 with TRBJ2-1; 7 bases agree with TRBD2. The CDR3 spans 14 residues. From germline, CDR1 is SQVTM and CDR2 ANQGSEA. Trimming took 6 bases from V and 5 from J; bases not matched to a gene: 10. The CDR3 loop is CSVARGDLNNEQFF. In DNA, the CDR3 is TGCAGCGTCGCCCGGGGGGACTTGAACAATGAGCAGTTCTTC.

Ten or more counts support this clonotype. V is TRBV29-1 and J is TRBJ2-7; 7 bases match TRBD1. Trimming took 4 bases from V and 0 from J; bases not matched to a gene: 9. Germline V gene data show CDR1 as SQVTM and CDR2 as ANQGSEA. CDR3 size: 15 residues. As DNA, the CDR3 is TGCAGCGTTGGGGCCCCAGGGACAGACTCCTACGAGCAGTACTTC. Protein product: CSVGAPGTDSYEQYF.

The table lists this clonotype with many counts. The rearrangement links TRBV7-8 to TRBJ2-1; D call uncertain. The CDR3 loop spans 11 amino acids. In germline, CDR1 is SGHVS, CDR2 FQNEAQ. Trimming removed 1 base from V and 9 bases from J, with 4 bases in between. CDR3 protein: CASSLDTEQFF. For the CDR3, the DNA is TGTGCCAGCAGCTTAGATACTGAGCAGTTCTTC.

This clonotype was counted many times. This rearrangement joins TRBV10-3 to TRBJ2-2; 8 bases agree with TRBD1. After removal of 5 bases from V and 0 bases from J, the junction contained 11 bases not matched to a gene. The CDR3 is 18 residues long. Germline V lookup: CDR1 ENHRY, CDR2 SYGVKD. The CDR3 loop is CAISPTWTGSSNTGELFF. CDR3 sequence (DNA): TGTGCCATCAGTCCCACCTGGACAGGGAGTTCGAACACCGGGGAGCTGTTTTTT.

The V gene is TRBV7-2, the J gene TRBJ2-5; TRBD2 might be the D (6 bases). V lost 1 base, J lost 1 base, and 10 bases lay in between. Germline CDR1 and CDR2: SGHTA and FQGNSA. The CDR3 is 15 residues long. The CDR3 DNA sequence: TGTGCCAGCAGCTTAGTTTACGGGGGCCAAGAGACCCAGTACTTC. This gives the protein CASSLVYGGQETQYF.

This clonotype was detected a few times. The chain's CDR3 is CASSQDGQGVTDTQYF. The CDR3 DNA follows: TGCGCCAGCAGCCAAGATGGACAGGGGGTCACAGATACGCAGTATTTT. The J gene is TRBJ2-3, the V gene TRBV4-3, with 10 nucleotides matching TRBD1. The germline gives CDR1 LGHNA, CDR2 YSLEER. This CDR3 has 16 residues. V lost 0 bases and J lost 2; bases outside the gene matches: 2.

Here the CDR3 reads CASSDVRRTVVEKLFF. The CDR3 bases are TGTGCCAGTAGTGATGTTCGTCGAACCGTTGTTGAAAAACTGTTTTTT. The gene calls are TRBV19 and TRBJ1-4; D gene uncertain. Trimming removed 5 bases from V and 7 bases from J, with 20 bases in between. The CDR3 has 16 amino acids. The germline V gene encodes CDR1 LNHDA and CDR2 SQIVND (reference sequence).

This clonotype has more than one count but fewer than ten. The chain combines TRBV6-1 with TRBJ1-5, with D possibly TRBD1 on 5 matching bases. Trimming pared 6 bases from V and 5 bases from J, leaving 14 bases between. The CDR3 length is 14 residues. CDR1 and CDR2 from the germline V gene are MNHNS and SASEGT. The CDR3 reads CASSPRGFYQPQHF. The CDR3 nucleotides read TGTGCCAGCAGCCCTCGGGGGTTTTATCAGCCCCAGCATTTT.